The 17 T cell receptor beta chains below come from one sample, sequenced in a study of blood T cell repertoires in COVID-19 (dated by TCRdb to 2019 to 2021). The library was prepared using the immunoSEQ multiplex PCR assay. Entries here come from immuneACCESS through TCRdb and include only in-frame sequences with V and J called. Some clones fail to appear in such tables; in the studies checked, an unresolved V gene covers under half of the shortfall, and the cause of the remainder is unknown. This sample holds 130,000 to 150,000 clones; about four fifths were observed only once. The ten largest clonotypes hold roughly 4.4% of the sample. The source material was peripheral blood. These receptor sequences come from a human donor in a cohort sampled during active COVID-19.

The chain uses TRBV2 and TRBJ2-1, with 9 positions matching TRBD1. J lost 9 bases, V lost 6 bases, and 3 bases had no gene match. Germline assignment: CDR1 SNHLY and CDR2 FYNNEI. The CDR3 has 12 amino acids. This chain's CDR3 is CASRDRGGEQFF. The DNA for the CDR3 is TGTGCCAGCAGGGACAGGGGAGGTGAGCAGTTCTTC.

The chain has TRBV6-4 and TRBJ2-6; TRBD1 matches at 10 bases. Germline trimming cut 6 bases from V and 0 bases from J; bases unmatched to any gene: 5. Germline CDR1 reads MRHNA; CDR2 reads SNTAGT. The CDR3 extends over 17 amino acids. The CDR3 reads CASSPRTGGSGANVLTF. The DNA for the CDR3 is TGTGCCAGCAGCCCTAGGACAGGGGGCTCTGGGGCCAACGTCCTGACTTTC.

The chain combines TRBV2 with TRBJ1-1, with D perhaps TRBD1 (5 bases). Trimming shortened V by 7 bases and J by 0 bases, and 15 bases separated the two germline ends. The CDR3 runs to 15 residues. Per germline, CDR1 SNHLY and CDR2 FYNNEI. CDR3 bases: TGTGCCAGCATCGGGGGGAGGTGGATGAACACTGAAGCTTTCTTT. Protein product: CASIGGRWMNTEAFF.

V usage is TRBV4-2 and J usage is TRBJ2-4, with 7 bases that match TRBD2. The CDR3 is 15 amino acids. The V and J ends lost 0 bases and 9 bases, in that order; junction bases with no gene match: 8. From germline, CDR1 is LGHNA and CDR2 YNFKEQ. The CDR3 DNA reads TGTGCCAGCAGCCAAGACGGAAACGGGGGGTTCATTCAGTACTTC. Protein: CASSQDGNGGFIQYF.

This clone was counted a few times. This chain uses TRBV27 with TRBJ2-7, with D tentatively TRBD1 (5 bases). CDR3 length equals 13 residues. V lost 2 bases to trimming and J lost 8 bases, with 13 bases between them. The germline CDR1 and CDR2 sequences are MNHEY and SMNVEV (reference sequence). CDR3 in amino acids: CASSLQGFTQQYF. In DNA form, the CDR3 reads TGTGCCAGCAGTTTACAGGGTTTTACGCAGCAGTACTTC.

The V and J genes are TRBV7-3 and TRBJ2-1, with 14 positions matching TRBD2. V was clipped by 5 bases and J by 8 bases; unmatched bases: 8. CDR1 and CDR2 from the germline V gene are SGHTA and FQGTGA. The CDR3 runs to 16 residues. CDR3 sequence (DNA): TGTGCCAGCAGCACGGGACTAGCGGGGGATATCGATGAGCAGTTCTTC. It specifies CASSTGLAGDIDEQFF.

The J gene is TRBJ2-1, the V gene TRBV4-2, with 12 bases fitting TRBD2. CDR3 length: 19 amino acids. Germline V gene lookup returns CDR1 LGHNA and CDR2 YNFKEQ. V was pared by 4 bases and J by 1 base, with 11 bases of the junction left unmatched. This chain's CDR3 is CASSPPGLAGRGSYNEQFF. The DNA for the CDR3 is TGTGCCAGCAGCCCGCCGGGACTAGCGGGTCGTGGGTCCTACAATGAGCAGTTCTTC.

The chain links TRBV28 to TRBJ1-2, with D maybe TRBD1 (5 bases). Germline V gene lookup returns CDR1 MDHEN and CDR2 SYDVKM. CDR3 length: 14 amino acids. V lost 2 bases, J lost 5 bases, and 12 bases lay in between. In DNA form, the CDR3 reads TGTGCCAGCAGTTTAGGTGGGGCGTGGTATGGCTACACCTTC. Its translation is CASSLGGAWYGYTF.

This clone is a singleton in its sample. This chain connects TRBV11-2 to TRBJ2-7; D perhaps matches TRBD1 (6 bases). The CDR3 contains 12 residues. Trimming pared 2 bases from V and 4 bases from J, leaving 6 bases between. Germline V gene lookup returns CDR1 SGHAT and CDR2 FQNNGV. CDR3 sequence: CASSLQGYEQYV. In DNA form, the CDR3 reads TGTGCCAGCAGCTTACAGGGGTACGAGCAGTACGTC.

The rearrangement joins TRBV28 to TRBJ2-7, with D tentatively TRBD1 (6 bases). Trimming cost V 2 bases and J 5 bases, with 13 bases left between them. The CDR3 covers 14 residues. Germline V lookup: CDR1 MDHEN, CDR2 SYDVKM. The CDR3 is CASSLIQGSNEQYF. CDR3 coding DNA: TGTGCCAGCAGTTTAATACAGGGTTCGAACGAGCAGTACTTC.

This clone was seen many times. The chain joins TRBV7-9 to TRBJ2-7, with D possibly TRBD2 on 6 matching bases. Germline V gene data show CDR1 as SEHNR and CDR2 as FQNEAQ (reference sequence). The CDR3 loop spans 14 amino acids. The V gene lost 6 bases and the J gene lost 5 bases, with 17 bases spanning the gap. The chain's CDR3 is CASRTKEGRDEQYF. Here the CDR3 DNA reads TGTGCCAGCAGGACTAAGGAGGGCCGGGACGAGCAGTACTTC. The full variable domain, its missing parts supplied by reference TRBV7-9 and TRBJ2-7, is DTGVSQNPRHKITKRGQNVTFRCDPISEHNRLYWYRQTLGQGPEFLTYFQNEAQLEKSRLLSDRFSAERPKGSFSTLEIQRTEQGDSAMYLCASRTKEGRDEQYFGPGTRLTVT.

V gene TRBV4-1 combines with J gene TRBJ1-1; D gene unclear. V was cut by 1 base and J by 0 bases, with 6 bases left in between. CDR1 and CDR2 from the germline V gene are MGHRA and YSYEKL. The CDR3 extends over 14 amino acids. Here the CDR3 reads CASSQGGVNTEAFF. DNA for the CDR3: TGCGCCAGCAGCCAAGGTGGAGTGAACACTGAAGCTTTCTTT.

The chain has TRBV6-2 or TRBV6-3 and TRBJ2-7; D possibly corresponds to TRBD2 (5 bases). This CDR3 has 12 residues. In germline, CDR1 is MNHEY, CDR2 SVGEGT. Trimming took off 2 bases at V and 5 bases at J, with 7 bases between the two ends. The CDR3 nucleotides are TGTGCCAGCAGTTACGCGGGTAACGAGCAGTACTTC. Translation gives CASSYAGNEQYF.

J is TRBJ1-2 and V is TRBV5-8; perhaps TRBD1 as D (6 bases). V lost 0 bases and J lost 7, with 10 bases in between. The CDR3 runs 13 residues. Germline V gene sequence: CDR1 SGHTS, CDR2 YDEGEE. As DNA, the CDR3 is TGTGCCAGCAGCTTGGTGGGGGCGTCTGGCTACACCTTC. Translated: CASSLVGASGYTF.

V is TRBV12-2 and J is TRBJ2-1; the table assigns TRBD2, which was not confirmed against the DNA. TRBV12-2 is reported as a pseudogene. The CDR3 runs 14 residues. The CDR3 here is CASRLESGRDEQFF. The CDR3 DNA follows: TGTGCAAGTCGCTTAGAGTCAGGGAGGGATGAGCAGTTCTTC.

The gene calls are TRBV9 and TRBJ2-1; 7 positions agree with TRBD1. The CDR3 extends over 13 amino acids. V shed 3 bases and J 6 bases; nucleotides not matched to a gene: 3. Germline assignment: CDR1 SGDLS and CDR2 YYNGEE. The DNA for the CDR3 is TGTGCCAGCAGCGGGGGACAGTTCAATGAGCAGTTCTTC. Its protein is CASSGGQFNEQFF.

This clone was observed a handful of times. J is TRBJ2-2 and V is TRBV9; TRBD2 might be the D (6 bases). The CDR3 is made up of 16 amino acids. V shed 4 bases and J shed 2 bases, with 15 bases lying between them. Germline V CDR1 and CDR2: SGDLS, YYNGEE. In DNA form, the CDR3 reads TGTGCCAGCAGCTACCAAGCGGGTCCCAACACCGGGGAGCTGTTTTTT. Its protein product is CASSYQAGPNTGELFF.